What follows describes a single T cell receptor beta chain. Its target is unknown. This sample was taken from a study of cytomegalovirus exposure and HLA in healthy donors. In the study overall: Of the donors genotyped, approximately 400 in all, 75% to 85% fell in the Caucasian-associated ancestry cluster. General study findings and limits: Researchers catalogued some 160 TCR beta chains as cytomegalovirus-associated. There were some public TCRs occurring in many donors, but most TCR sequences were rare.

This CDR3 is 14 amino acids long. The junction had 6 bases not matched to a gene; V was cut back by 1 base and J by 7 bases. Germline V gene lookup returns CDR1 SGHDN and CDR2 FVKESK. The PCR used 60 Vbeta and 13 Jbeta primers. Original processing notes: Unique TCR beta chains numbered roughly 83 million in a later analysis, with about 9.9 million shared. Profiled with immunoSEQ multiplex PCR; TCRdb holds only in-frame clones, not every one. Clone size and V and J calls were adopted from that table, with D and trimming inferred from the DNA. The data show roughly 190,000 clones, around 75% seen once. The TCR sequence derives from a woman aged 45-59 years in good health and CMV-seronegative. Sequencing used PBMCs. V is TRBV14 and J is TRBJ1-1; 7 positions match TRBD1. CDR3 sequence: CASSQGSWTGEAFF. As DNA, the CDR3 is TGTGCCAGCAGCCAAGGATCCTGGACAGGTGAAGCTTTCTTT.